The rows below give T cell receptor beta chains drawn from one sample of a study of cytomegalovirus exposure and HLA in healthy donors. Profiling relied on immunoSEQ multiplex PCR, and the TCRdb table lists in-frame clones only, not all of them. The table lists 85,000 to 90,000 clones, just under 90% of them singletons, with around 2.3% in the top ten. The sequenced material came from PBMCs. Receptors were obtained from a man in his late teens or twenties in good health and CMV-seronegative. The CDR3 runs from the conserved cysteine through the conserved F or W. The order of the fields is J gene, D gene, CDR3 length, clone size, V gene, CDR3 DNA, CDR3 protein. The D gene is left open where the match is weak. Some rows have no size entry. The others give once, few or many, or a class for an expanded clone.

TRBJ2-1,-,14,once,TRBV5-8,TGTGCCAGCAGCTCTACTGACAGGTACAATGAGCAGTTCTTC,CASSSTDRYNEQFF
TRBJ1-4,-,14,-,TRBV28,TGTGCCAGCAGTACAGGCGGGGCGTTGGGAAAACTGTTTTTT,CASSTGGALGKLFF
TRBJ2-5,TRBD1,14,once,TRBV19,TGTGCCAGTAGCCAGACAGGGATGGAGGAGACCCAGTACTTC,CASSQTGMEETQYF
TRBJ1-2,-,15,-,TRBV19,TGTGCCAGTAGTACGCTCACCGACAGAAACTATGGCTACACCTTC,CASSTLTDRNYGYTF
TRBJ2-1,TRBD2,14,-,TRBV6-1,TGTGCCAGCTCTCTTAGCGGGAGTTACAATGAGCAGTTCTTC,CASSLSGSYNEQFF
TRBJ1-4,-,15,once,TRBV19,TGTGCCAGCAGATTTCACCGGGATCAGAGTGAAAAACTGTTTTTT,CASRFHRDQSEKLFF
TRBJ2-7,TRBD1,14,-,TRBV29-1,TGCAGCGCCCGTCCTGGTGCAGGGGGATACGAGCAGTACTTC,CSARPGAGGYEQYF
TRBJ1-3,-,17,-,TRBV7-8,TGTGCCAGCAGCGTAATCACAGGTTCCTCCTCTGGAAACACCATATATTTT,CASSVITGSSSGNTIYF
TRBJ1-4,-,16,once,TRBV28,TGTGCCAGCAGTTTGCGCGGGGTTGCAACTAATGAAAAACTGTTTTTT,CASSLRGVATNEKLFF
TRBJ2-6,TRBD2,16,-,TRBV7-3,TGTGCCAGCAGCTTAGCGGGGGGATCTGGGGCCAACGTCCTGACTTTC,CASSLAGGSGANVLTF
TRBJ2-7,TRBD2,16,-,TRBV6-5,TGTGCCAGCAGTTACTCGTCGGCTAGCGGGAGCTACGAGCAGTACTTC,CASSYSSASGSYEQYF
TRBJ1-1,TRBD1,13,-,TRBV28,TGTGCCAGCAGAGGACAGGGGGACACTGAAGCTTTCTTT,CASRGQGDTEAFF
TRBJ2-7,-,15,few,TRBV10-3,TGTGCCATCAGTGACGGGAGTAGCGTCTCCTACGAGCAGTACTTC,CAISDGSSVSYEQYF
TRBJ1-4,-,12,-,TRBV28,TGTGCCAGCAATACAGGGTTGGAAAAACTGTTTTTT,CASNTGLEKLFF
TRBJ1-2,-,14,-,TRBV4-2,TGTGCCAGCAGCCAAGGGCGGGATAACTATGGCTACACCTTC,CASSQGRDNYGYTF
TRBJ1-1,-,13,-,TRBV28,TGTGCCAGCAGTGCCCGGGTTTCCACTGAAGCTTTCTTT,CASSARVSTEAFF
TRBJ1-3,-,17,-,TRBV28,TGTGCCAGCAGTTTAGGGGTGGGGCGAAACTCTGGAAACACCATATATTTT,CASSLGVGRNSGNTIYF
TRBJ2-7,-,11,once,TRBV28,TGTGCCAGCGGACTCCGAGGGGAGCAGTACTTC,CASGLRGEQYF
TRBJ2-1,-,13,-,TRBV28,TGTGCCAGCAGTTTTTTAGTTAACAATGAGCAGTTCTTC,CASSFLVNNEQFF
TRBJ1-2,TRBD1,14,-,TRBV27,TGTGCCAGCAGACTTCGACAGGGTAACTATGGCTACACCTTC,CASRLRQGNYGYTF
TRBJ2-7,-,15,-,TRBV2,TGTGCCAGCCGAAAAAGCGGACAGCAAACCTACGAGCAGTACTTC,CASRKSGQQTYEQYF
TRBJ1-1,-,16,-,TRBV18,TGTGCCAGCTCACCGTTACGACAGGATTTGAACACTGAAGCTTTCTTT,CASSPLRQDLNTEAFF
TRBJ2-2,-,13,-,TRBV6-1,TGTGCCAGCAGTGCCCAGAACACCGGGGAGCTGTTTTTT,CASSAQNTGELFF
TRBJ1-2,-,13,-,TRBV5-1,TGCGCCAGCAGCTTGGATGGGGGCGCAGGCTACACCTTC,CASSLDGGAGYTF
TRBJ2-1,TRBD2,15,-,TRBV18,TGTGCCAGCTCACCACAGGCGGGAGTGGGAGATGAGCAGTTCTTC,CASSPQAGVGDEQFF
TRBJ2-7,TRBD1,15,-,TRBV7-2,TGTGCCAGCAGCTTAGGACAGGGAAGTCCCTACGAGCAGTACTTC,CASSLGQGSPYEQYF
TRBJ1-3,-,14,-,TRBV7-2,TGTGCCAGCAGCTCAGCCTCCTCTGGAAACACCATATATTTT,CASSSASSGNTIYF
TRBJ1-5,-,14,-,TRBV7-9,TGTTCCAGCAGCTTTACTGGAGACAATCAGCCCCAGCATTTT,CSSSFTGDNQPQHF
TRBJ2-7,TRBD1,12,-,TRBV7-9,TGTGCCAGCAGCTCAACAGGGGACGAGCAGTACTTC,CASSSTGDEQYF
TRBJ2-7,-,14,-,TRBV11-2,TGTGCCAGCAGCCAGGAGCGGACCTCCTACGAGCAGTACTTC,CASSQERTSYEQYF
TRBJ1-2,TRBD1,14,-,TRBV7-9,TGTGCCAGCAGCTACCGGACAGGGATCCATGGCTACACCTTC,CASSYRTGIHGYTF
TRBJ2-2,-,14,-,TRBV4-3,TGCGCCAGCAGCCAAGTCCATAACACCGGGGAGCTGTTTTTT,CASSQVHNTGELFF
TRBJ2-1,-,13,-,TRBV28,TGTGCCAGCAGTTTTGTGCCGAGCAATGAGCAGTTCTTC,CASSFVPSNEQFF
TRBJ2-1,TRBD2,17,-,TRBV19,TGTGCCAGTATGGGGATCGGAGCGGGAGGGAGGAGGGATGAGCAGTTCTTC,CASMGIGAGGRRDEQFF
TRBJ2-1,-,12,-,TRBV7-2,TGTGCCAGCAGCCTGACTAGAAATGAGCAGTTCTTC,CASSLTRNEQFF
TRBJ2-7,TRBD2,22,-,TRBV6-1,TGTGCCAGCAGTGAAGCGATTTACCCCGGGACTAGCGGGAGAATGTACCTCTACGAGCAGTACTTC,CASSEAIYPGTSGRMYLYEQYF
TRBJ2-2,TRBD1,16,-,TRBV19,TGTGCCAGTAGTATCAGGACAGGGATAAGCTCCGGGGAGCTGTTTTTT,CASSIRTGISSGELFF
TRBJ2-2,-,14,-,TRBV29-1,TGCAGCGGGAAAAGCGGTCTTGACACCGGGGAGCTGTTTTTT,CSGKSGLDTGELFF
TRBJ2-7,TRBD1,14,-,TRBV5-5,TGTGCCAGCAGCCTCCGGACAGGTTGGTACGAGCAGTACTTC,CASSLRTGWYEQYF
TRBJ2-5,-,13,-,TRBV5-6,TGTGCCAGCAGCTTCCAGTATCAAGAGACCCAGTACTTC,CASSFQYQETQYF
TRBJ2-7,TRBD1,14,-,TRBV5-1,TGCGCCAGCAGCCCGGAAGGGGGCACCTACGAGCAGTACTTC,CASSPEGGTYEQYF
TRBJ2-1,TRBD1,17,-,TRBV29-1,TGCAGCGTTGAAGGCCCTAAGACAGGGGTAATTGTGAATGAGCAGTTCTTC,CSVEGPKTGVIVNEQFF
TRBJ1-1,-,15,once,TRBV7-9,TGTGCCAGCAGCTTAGTACGACAGTTGAACACTGAAGCTTTCTTT,CASSLVRQLNTEAFF
TRBJ2-7,TRBD1,10,-,TRBV29-1,TGCAGCGATGAGTGTCAGGGGGTGTACTTC,CSDECQGVYF
TRBJ2-7,-,13,-,TRBV25-1,TGTGCCAGCAGTGTGGCTCTTTACGGGGAGCAGTACTTC,CASSVALYGEQYF
TRBJ1-4,TRBD1,15,-,TRBV7-9,TGTGCCAGCAGCTCCGGGACAGGGGGCAGTGAAAAACTGTTTTTT,CASSSGTGGSEKLFF
TRBJ1-3,TRBD1,19,-,TRBV28,TGTGCCAGCAGCCTTAGTGCGACAGGGGCTAAGTACTCTGGAAACACCATATATTTT,CASSLSATGAKYSGNTIYF
TRBJ2-1,TRBD2,14,-,TRBV6-5,TGTGCCAGCAGTTACTCGGGAACTAGCGGGAGCCTCCTCTTC,CASSYSGTSGSLLF
TRBJ1-2,TRBD1,15,-,TRBV6-5,TGTGCCAGCAGTTCAGGGGGCGGAGGTTCCTATGGCTACACCTTC,CASSSGGGGSYGYTF
TRBJ1-1,-,16,-,TRBV5-5,TGTGCCAGCAGCTTGGGTATGGGGGCGTATGACACTGAAGCTTTCTTT,CASSLGMGAYDTEAFF
TRBJ2-2,TRBD2,19,once,TRBV4-2,TGTGCCAGCAGCCAAGATGGGCTAGCGGGAGTCGGAAACACCGGGGAGCTGTTTTTT,CASSQDGLAGVGNTGELFF
TRBJ1-3,-,16,-,TRBV28,TGTGCCAGCAGTTTAGACCAGGGAATTTCTGGAAACACCATATATTTT,CASSLDQGISGNTIYF
TRBJ2-7,-,15,-,TRBV27,TGTGCCAGTAAAAAGGTAGCCGGGACAAACTTACCCCAATACTTC,CASKKVAGTNLPQYF
TRBJ1-6,-,14,-,TRBV5-4,TGTGCCAGCAGCCACTGGGGGGGAAATTCACCCCTCCACTTT,CASSHWGGNSPLHF
TRBJ1-2,-,16,-,TRBV30,TGTGCCTGGAGTGTATTGGGGACCCGGGGGTCCTATGGCTACACCTTC,CAWSVLGTRGSYGYTF
TRBJ2-3,-,15,few,TRBV6-1,TGTGCCAGCAGTGAATTAGGGGGCGCGGGGGATACGCAGTATTTT,CASSELGGAGDTQYF
TRBJ1-2,TRBD1,15,-,TRBV27,TGTGCCAGCAGTGAACGAACGGGACAGGCCTATGGCTACACCTTC,CASSERTGQAYGYTF
TRBJ1-5,TRBD1,14,-,TRBV28,TGTGCCAGCAGCCCCGGGACAGGGTTTCAGCCCCAGCATTTT,CASSPGTGFQPQHF
TRBJ2-3,TRBD2,17,-,TRBV5-1,TGCGCCAGCAGCTCGAACCTCCTAGCGGGAGATAAAGATACGCAGTATTTT,CASSSNLLAGDKDTQYF